These 23 T cell receptor beta chains were all obtained from the same sample, sequenced in a study of cytomegalovirus exposure and HLA in healthy donors. The PCR used 60 Vbeta and 13 Jbeta primers. Sequencing used immunoSEQ multiplex PCR; TCRdb keeps in-frame clones, though not all of them. The repertoire holds hundreds of thousands of clones, with approximately 79% as singletons. The sequencing input was PBMCs. All receptors come from a male donor in good health and CMV-seronegative.

CDR3 coding DNA: TGTGCCAGTAGTATAGCCCTCTACGAGCAGTACTTC. It is translated as CASSIALYEQYF. This chain joins TRBV19 and TRBJ2-7; D call uncertain. CDR3 length: 12 residues. Trimming stripped 1 base from V and 3 bases from J, with 4 bases between. CDR1 and CDR2 from the germline V gene are LNHDA and SQIVND (reference sequence).

This clone has a count of ten or more. The chain uses TRBV5-6 and TRBJ1-5; D unresolved. Per germline, CDR1 SGHDT and CDR2 YYEEEE. The CDR3 sequence is 13 residues long. Between the trimmed V and J ends, which lost 1 base and 4 bases, there was a span of 6 bases. The chain's CDR3 is CASSLSQNQPQHF. The DNA for the CDR3 is TGTGCCAGCAGCTTGTCCCAGAATCAGCCCCAGCATTTT.

The J gene is TRBJ2-1, the V gene TRBV14; TRBD2 matches at 8 bases. Trimming cost V 1 base and J 4 bases; bases outside gene matches: 3. Germline CDR1 SGHDN, CDR2 FVKESK. This CDR3 is 15 amino acids long. The CDR3 DNA sequence: TGTGCCAGCAGCCAAGTCAGCGGGGGTTACAATGAGCAGTTCTTC. This encodes CASSQVSGGYNEQFF.

On this clone: The junction and the germline gene differ at one end; a read error may be behind it. The chain has TRBV7-9 and TRBJ1-4, with 8 bases matching TRBD1. Germline CDR1 reads SEHNR; CDR2 reads FQNEAQ (reference sequence). The CDR3 has 15 amino acids. This chain's CDR3 is CSSSLARGLNEKLFF. The DNA of the CDR3 is TGTTCCAGCAGCTTAGCCAGGGGGCTTAATGAAAAACTGTTTTTT.

This clone occurred a few times. The V and J genes are TRBV6-5 and TRBJ1-5, with 7 bases lining up with TRBD1. V lost 6 bases, J lost 2 bases, and 1 base stayed unmatched. The CDR3 is made up of 13 amino acids. Germline-derived CDR1 and CDR2 are MNHEY and SVGAGI. CDR3 coding DNA: TGTGCCAGCAGGGGGACAGGCAATCAGCCCCAGCATTTT. Translated: CASRGTGNQPQHF.

In its sample, this clone was seen a few times. The chain recombines TRBV6-5 with TRBJ1-1, with D perhaps matching TRBD1 (5 bases). V shed 4 bases and J shed 6 bases, with 18 bases lying between them. Germline V gene lookup returns CDR1 MNHEY and CDR2 SVGAGI. CDR3 length: 15 amino acids. The CDR3, as DNA: TGTGCCAGCAGTTCCGTCGGGGGTGGTAACGCTGAAGCTTTCTTT. The encoded protein is CASSSVGGGNAEAFF.

This chain connects TRBV9 to TRBJ2-5; D ambiguous. Germline V lookup: CDR1 SGDLS, CDR2 YYNGEE. CDR3 length equals 12 residues. The germline V and J ends were trimmed by 3 bases and 5 bases, with 8 bases remaining between them. In DNA form, the CDR3 reads TGTGCCAGCAGCGCAGGAACCGAGACCCAGTACTTC. It encodes CASSAGTETQYF.

CDR3 sequence reads: CASTQNTGELFF. The CDR3 DNA reads TGTGCCAGCACCCAGAACACCGGGGAGCTGTTTTTT. The V and J genes are TRBV5-4 and TRBJ2-2; D gene uncertain. The CDR3 has 12 amino acids. Germline lookup yields CDR1 SGHNT and CDR2 YYREEE (reference sequence). V was clipped by 6 bases and J by 1 base, with 4 bases between them.

The V and J genes are TRBV4-3 and TRBJ2-7; D unclear. Germline CDR1 and CDR2: LGHNA and YSLEER. The ends were cut back, 1 base at V and 2 bases at J, with 15 bases in the middle. The CDR3 has 16 residues. As DNA, the CDR3 is TGCGCCAGCAGCCAAGGCCCGGTAGTATCCGCCTACGAGCAGTACTTC. Amino acids: CASSQGPVVSAYEQYF.

The V call is TRBV19, the J call TRBJ2-1; 13 nucleotides line up with TRBD2. The CDR3 extends over 14 amino acids. CDR1 and CDR2 (germline): LNHDA, SQIVND (reference sequence). Trimming took 5 bases from V and 8 from J; bases not matched to a gene: 3. In DNA form, the CDR3 reads TGTGCCAGTAGTCGGACTAGCGGGAGTCATGAGCAGTTCTTC. Residues: CASSRTSGSHEQFF.

The chain joins TRBV6-5 to TRBJ1-6, with 7 bases identical to TRBD1. V lost 5 bases to trimming and J lost 7 bases; unmatched junction nucleotides: 8. The CDR3 runs to 15 residues. The germline gives CDR1 MNHEY, CDR2 SVGAGI. CDR3 in amino acids: CASSTRAGGNSPLHF. CDR3 coding DNA: TGTGCCAGCAGTACTCGGGCAGGGGGGAATTCACCCCTCCACTTT.

V usage is TRBV4-3 and J usage is TRBJ2-7; D perhaps matches TRBD1 (6 bases). This CDR3 is 16 amino acids long. Germline V lookup: CDR1 LGHNA, CDR2 YSLEER. V gave up 3 bases and J gave up 2 bases, with 17 bases separating them. CDR3 bases: TGCGCCAGCAGCCAGGAGAGACAGGCGTCGGCCTACGAGCAGTACTTC. Protein product: CASSQERQASAYEQYF.

This clone came up a few times. The chain couples TRBV27 to TRBJ2-2; TRBD1 matches 9 bases. This CDR3 comprises 17 residues. V dropped 2 bases and J dropped 1; count of bases not matched to a gene: 5. Germline assignment: CDR1 MNHEY and CDR2 SMNVEV (reference sequence). In DNA form, the CDR3 reads TGTGCCAGCAGTTTACTACAGACAGGGGGGAACACCGGGGAGCTGTTTTTT. The encoded protein is CASSLLQTGGNTGELFF.

CDR3 amino acids: CASSLVGTVWQPQHF. The CDR3 DNA is TGTGCCAGCAGTTTAGTAGGGACAGTCTGGCAGCCCCAGCATTTT. This chain uses TRBV28 with TRBJ1-5, with 7 nucleotides matching TRBD1. CDR3 length equals 15 residues. Germline V lookup: CDR1 MDHEN, CDR2 SYDVKM. Trimming at V came to 2 bases and at J to 7 bases, leaving 8 bases not matched to a gene.

This chain connects TRBV30 to TRBJ1-1; D is perhaps TRBD1 (5 bases). V dropped 0 bases and J dropped 1 base, with 9 bases sitting between them. The CDR3 is 14 residues long. Looked up from germline, CDR1 is GTSNPN and CDR2 is SVGIG (reference sequence). As DNA, the CDR3 is TGTGCCTGGAGTGTTGGACACCCGAACACTGAAGCTTTCTTT. It specifies CAWSVGHPNTEAFF.

V and J are TRBV5-8 and TRBJ1-5; 9 nucleotides align to TRBD1. Germline V CDR1 and CDR2: SGHTS, YDEGEE. J lost 0 bases, V lost 4 bases, and 11 bases had no gene match. The CDR3 spans 18 residues. The DNA for the CDR3 is TGTGCCAGCAGCCATAACAGGGGGCTTGGATATAGCAATCAGCCCCAGCATTTT. Translated, it gives CASSHNRGLGYSNQPQHF.

The chain uses TRBV5-1 and TRBJ1-1, with D uncertain. The CDR3 spans 14 residues. V was shortened by 0 bases and J by 4 bases, with 10 bases between the two germline ends. Germline values: CDR1 SGHRS, CDR2 YFSETQ. The CDR3 DNA follows: TGCGCCAGCAGCTTGGAATCCGGGGTCACTGAAGCTTTCTTT. It yields the protein CASSLESGVTEAFF.

The chain has TRBV10-3 and TRBJ2-7; weak D call: TRBD1 (5 bases). Germline CDR1 ENHRY, CDR2 SYGVKD. CDR3 length equals 15 residues. Trimming shortened V by 6 bases and J by 2 bases, and 17 bases separated the two germline ends. The CDR3 DNA is TGTGCCATCAGGAAGGATAGTGGGGCAGCCTACGAGCAGTACTTC. The encoded protein is CAIRKDSGAAYEQYF.

This clone has just one count. This chain uses TRBV7-2 with TRBJ1-3; D may be TRBD1 (5 bases). V was trimmed by 5 bases and J by 0 bases, leaving 14 bases between them. Germline V gene data show CDR1 as SGHTA and CDR2 as FQGNSA. The CDR3 contains 16 residues. The DNA of the CDR3 is TGTGCCAGCAGCCCCACCGGGACTTACTCTGGAAACACCATATATTTT. This gives the protein CASSPTGTYSGNTIYF. Based on the CDR3 plus reference TRBV7-2 and TRBJ1-3, the full variable domain is GAGVSQSPSNKVTEKGKDVELRCDPISGHTALYWYRQSLGQGLEFLIYFQGNSAPDKSGLPSDRFSAERTGGSVSTLTIQRTQQEDSAVYLCASSPTGTYSGNTIYFGEGSWLTVV.

V is TRBV14 and J is TRBJ2-1; perhaps TRBD2 as D (7 bases). CDR3 length: 15 amino acids. V was trimmed by 5 bases and J by 4 bases, leaving 15 bases between them. Germline CDR1 and CDR2: SGHDN and FVKESK. CDR3 sequence (DNA): TGTGCCAGCAGCTGGGGTGCGGGGGCTTACAATGAGCAGTTCTTC. This encodes CASSWGAGAYNEQFF.

The rearrangement links TRBV5-6 to TRBJ1-3, with D unclear. From germline, CDR1 is SGHDT and CDR2 YYEEEE. V shed 2 bases and J shed 0 bases, with 9 bases lying between them. The CDR3 runs 15 residues. CDR3 nucleotide sequence: TGTGCCAGCAGCTTAGACATTAGCTCTGGAAACACCATATATTTT. Residues: CASSLDISSGNTIYF.

The chain carries TRBV29-1 and TRBJ1-6; D gene ambiguous. The germline gives CDR1 SQVTM, CDR2 ANQGSEA. Trimming cost V 6 bases and J 8 bases, with 14 bases left between them. The CDR3 has 13 residues. The CDR3 DNA is TGCAGCGTAGGAGAGGGCGCGGATTCACCCCTCCACTTT. Protein: CSVGEGADSPLHF.

This sequence joins TRBV2 and TRBJ2-7, with a possible D match to TRBD1 (6 bases). The CDR3 contains 14 residues. Germline CDR1 is SNHLY and CDR2 is FYNNEI. V was pared by 3 bases and J by 4 bases, with 13 bases between. The CDR3 DNA reads TGTGCCAGCAGTGATCAGGGGTTAGGGTACGAGCAGTACTTC. Translation gives CASSDQGLGYEQYF.